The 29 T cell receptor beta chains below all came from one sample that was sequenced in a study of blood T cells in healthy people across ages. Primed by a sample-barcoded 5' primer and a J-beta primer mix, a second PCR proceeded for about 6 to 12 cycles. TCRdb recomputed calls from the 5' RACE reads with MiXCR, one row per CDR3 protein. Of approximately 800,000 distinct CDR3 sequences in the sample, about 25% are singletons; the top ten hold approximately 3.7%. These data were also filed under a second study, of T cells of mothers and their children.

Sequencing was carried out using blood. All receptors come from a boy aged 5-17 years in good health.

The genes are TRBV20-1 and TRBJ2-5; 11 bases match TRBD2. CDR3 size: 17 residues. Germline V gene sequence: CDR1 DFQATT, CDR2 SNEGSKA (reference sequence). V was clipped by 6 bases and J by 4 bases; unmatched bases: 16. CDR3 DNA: TGCAGTGCCGGGGGAGGTGGGCTAGCGGGGGGCCCAGAGACCCAGTACTTC. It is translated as CSAGGGGLAGGPETQYF.

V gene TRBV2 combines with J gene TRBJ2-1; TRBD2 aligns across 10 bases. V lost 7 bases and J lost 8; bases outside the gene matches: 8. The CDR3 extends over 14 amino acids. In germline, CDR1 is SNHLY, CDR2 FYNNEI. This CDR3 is CASKKGLAQDEQFF. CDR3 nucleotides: TGTGCCAGCAAGAAGGGACTAGCGCAGGATGAGCAGTTCTTC.

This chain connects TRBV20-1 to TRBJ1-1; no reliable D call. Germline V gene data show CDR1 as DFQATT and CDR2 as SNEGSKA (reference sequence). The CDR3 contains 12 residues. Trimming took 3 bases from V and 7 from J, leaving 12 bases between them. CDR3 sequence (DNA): TGCAGTGCTAGCGGCACCGGCATTGAAGCTTTCTTT. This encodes CSASGTGIEAFF.

The CDR3 protein is CASSQDPGTGEAFF. The DNA of the CDR3 is TGCGCCAGCAGCCAAGATCCCGGCACAGGGGAAGCTTTCTTT. The chain links TRBV4-1 to TRBJ1-1; the D gene is possibly TRBD1 (6 bases). Deletions cut 0 bases from V and 8 bases from J, with 13 bases between. Germline V CDR1 and CDR2: MGHRA, YSYEKL. The CDR3 has 14 amino acids.

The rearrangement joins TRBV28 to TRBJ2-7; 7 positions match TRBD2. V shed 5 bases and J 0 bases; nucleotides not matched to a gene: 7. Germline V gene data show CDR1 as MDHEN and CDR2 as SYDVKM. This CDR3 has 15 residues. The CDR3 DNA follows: TGTGCCAGCAGTCCGGGACGGACTAGCTCCTACGAGCAGTACTTC. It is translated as CASSPGRTSSYEQYF.

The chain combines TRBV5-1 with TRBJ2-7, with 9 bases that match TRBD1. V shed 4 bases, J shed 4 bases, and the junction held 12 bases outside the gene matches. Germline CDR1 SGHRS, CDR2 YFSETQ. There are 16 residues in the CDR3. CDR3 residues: CASSPGPGTGMYEQYF. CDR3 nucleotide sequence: TGCGCCAGCAGCCCCGGCCCCGGGACAGGGATGTACGAGCAGTACTTC. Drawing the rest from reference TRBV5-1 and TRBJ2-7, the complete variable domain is KAGVTQTPRYLIKTRGQQVTLSCSPISGHRSVSWYQQTPGQGLQFLFEYFSETQRNKGNFPGRFSGRQFSNSRSEMNVSTLELGDSALYLCASSPGPGTGMYEQYFGPGTRLTVT.

CDR3 DNA: TGTGCCAGCAGTGAACAGGGATATAGCTCCTACGAGCAGTACTTC. Amino acid sequence: CASSEQGYSSYEQYF. V usage is TRBV25-1 and J usage is TRBJ2-7; possible D gene TRBD1, 5 bases. This CDR3 is 15 amino acids long. V lost 2 bases to trimming and J lost 0 bases, with 11 bases between them. Germline V lookup: CDR1 MGHDK, CDR2 SYGVNS.

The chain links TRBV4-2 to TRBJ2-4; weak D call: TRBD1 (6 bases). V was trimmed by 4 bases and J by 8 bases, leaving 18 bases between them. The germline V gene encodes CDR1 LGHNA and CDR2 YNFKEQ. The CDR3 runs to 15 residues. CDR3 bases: TGTGCCAGCAGCCGCCCGGACAGTCCGAGGGACATTCAGTACTTC. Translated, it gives CASSRPDSPRDIQYF.

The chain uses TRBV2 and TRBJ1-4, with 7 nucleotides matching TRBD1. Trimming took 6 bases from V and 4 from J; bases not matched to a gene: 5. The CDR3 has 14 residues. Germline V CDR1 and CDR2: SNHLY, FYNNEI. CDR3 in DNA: TGTGCCAGCAGGCAGGGGGATCTTAATGAAAAACTGTTTTTT. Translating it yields CASRQGDLNEKLFF.

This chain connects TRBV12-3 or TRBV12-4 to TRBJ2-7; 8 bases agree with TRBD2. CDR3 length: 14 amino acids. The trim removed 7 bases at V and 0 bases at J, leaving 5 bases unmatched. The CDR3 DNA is TGTGCCAGCACCCAGGGGACTAGCTCCTACGAGCAGTACTTC. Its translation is CASTQGTSSYEQYF.

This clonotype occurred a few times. The CDR3, as DNA: TGCAGCGTGACCACAGGGCCCACTAATGAAAAACTGTTTTTT. It codes for CSVTTGPTNEKLFF. The chain is built from TRBV29-1 and TRBJ1-4; maybe TRBD1 (6 bases). This CDR3 is built from 14 residues. Germline assignment: CDR1 SQVTM and CDR2 ANQGSEA. V was cut by 6 bases and J by 2 bases, with 13 bases left in between.

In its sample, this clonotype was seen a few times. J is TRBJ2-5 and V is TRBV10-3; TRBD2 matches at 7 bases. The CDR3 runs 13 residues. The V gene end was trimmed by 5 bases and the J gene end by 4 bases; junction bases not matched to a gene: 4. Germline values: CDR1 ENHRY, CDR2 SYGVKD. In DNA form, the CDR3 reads TGTGCCATCAGTCTCGCTAGCGGAGAGACCCAGTACTTC. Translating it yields CAISLASGETQYF.

The CDR3 region is CARNTGTMNTGELFF. CDR3 bases: TGTGCCAGGAATACCGGGACTATGAACACCGGGGAGCTGTTTTTT. This chain links TRBV21-1 with TRBJ2-2; the D call of TRBD2 is as the table states it, not checked on the DNA. TRBV21-1 corresponds to a pseudogene. This CDR3 has 15 residues.

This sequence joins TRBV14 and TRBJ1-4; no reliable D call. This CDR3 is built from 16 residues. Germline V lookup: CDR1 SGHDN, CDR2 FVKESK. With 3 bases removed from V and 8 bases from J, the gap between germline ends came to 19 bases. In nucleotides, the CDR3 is TGTGCCAGCAGCCAGAACACCGGGCCAACGGGAGAAAAACTGTTTTTT. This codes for CASSQNTGPTGEKLFF.

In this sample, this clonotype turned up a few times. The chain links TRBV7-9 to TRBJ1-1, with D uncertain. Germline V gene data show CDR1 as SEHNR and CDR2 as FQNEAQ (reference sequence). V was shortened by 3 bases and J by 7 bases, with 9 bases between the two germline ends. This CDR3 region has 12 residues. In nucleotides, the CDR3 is TGTGCCAGCAGCTTTGGCCGGATTGAAGCTTTCTTT. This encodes CASSFGRIEAFF.

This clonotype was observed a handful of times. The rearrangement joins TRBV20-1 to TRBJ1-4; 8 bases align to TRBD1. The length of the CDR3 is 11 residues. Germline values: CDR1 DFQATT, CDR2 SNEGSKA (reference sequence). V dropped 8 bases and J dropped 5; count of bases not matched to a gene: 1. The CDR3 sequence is CSTGGNEKLFF. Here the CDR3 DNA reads TGCAGTACAGGGGGAAATGAAAAACTGTTTTTT.

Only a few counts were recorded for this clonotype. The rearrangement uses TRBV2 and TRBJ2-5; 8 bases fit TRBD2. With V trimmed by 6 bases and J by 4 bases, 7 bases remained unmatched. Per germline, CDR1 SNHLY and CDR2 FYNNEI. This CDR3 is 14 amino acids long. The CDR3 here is CASRSLAGIETQYF. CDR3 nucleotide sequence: TGTGCCAGCAGGAGTTTAGCGGGGATAGAGACCCAGTACTTC.

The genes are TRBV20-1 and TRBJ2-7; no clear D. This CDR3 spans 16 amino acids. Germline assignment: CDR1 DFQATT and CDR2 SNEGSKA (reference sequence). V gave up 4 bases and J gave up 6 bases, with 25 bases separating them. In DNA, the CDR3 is TGCAGTGCTACCCGATCCCCCTGGCAGTTGGAGAGCGAGCAGTACTTC. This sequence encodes CSATRSPWQLESEQYF.

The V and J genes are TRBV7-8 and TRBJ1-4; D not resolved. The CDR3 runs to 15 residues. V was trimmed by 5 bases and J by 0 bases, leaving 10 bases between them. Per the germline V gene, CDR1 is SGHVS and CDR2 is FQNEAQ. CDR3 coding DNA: TGTGCCAGCAGCCCCTACAGTGCAACTAATGAAAAACTGTTTTTT. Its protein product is CASSPYSATNEKLFF.

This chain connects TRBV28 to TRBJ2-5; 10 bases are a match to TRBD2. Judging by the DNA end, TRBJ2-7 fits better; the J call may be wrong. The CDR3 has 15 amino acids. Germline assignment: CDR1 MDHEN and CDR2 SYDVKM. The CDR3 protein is CASSFSFLAGDEQYF. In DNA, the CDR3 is TGTGCCAGCAGTTTCAGTTTCCTAGCGGGAGACGAGCAGTACTTC.

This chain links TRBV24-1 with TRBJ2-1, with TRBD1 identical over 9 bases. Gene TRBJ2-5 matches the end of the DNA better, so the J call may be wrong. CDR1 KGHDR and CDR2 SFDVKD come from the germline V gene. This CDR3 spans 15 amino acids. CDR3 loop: CATSDGQGRQETQYF. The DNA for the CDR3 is TGTGCCACCAGTGACGGACAGGGGAGGCAAGAGACCCAGTACTTC.

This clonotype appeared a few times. This chain's CDR3 is CASRGTAIINQPQHF. Written as DNA, the CDR3 is TGTGCCAGCCGCGGGACAGCAATAATTAATCAGCCCCAGCATTTT. This chain links TRBV12-3 or TRBV12-4 with TRBJ1-5, with 7 positions matching TRBD1. The junction had 11 bases not matched to a gene; V was cut back by 8 bases and J by 4 bases. This CDR3 spans 15 amino acids.

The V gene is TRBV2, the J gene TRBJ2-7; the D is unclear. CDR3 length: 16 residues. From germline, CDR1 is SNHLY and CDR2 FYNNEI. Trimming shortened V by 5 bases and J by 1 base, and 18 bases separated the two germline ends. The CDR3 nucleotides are TGTGCCAGCAGTACGCCTACAGTTCCTTCTTCCTACGAGCAGTACTTC. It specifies CASSTPTVPSSYEQYF. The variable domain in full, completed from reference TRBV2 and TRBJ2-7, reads EPEVTQTPSHQVTQMGQEVILRCVPISNHLYFYWYRQILGQKVEFLVSFYNNEISEKSEIFDDQFSVERPDGSNFTLKIRSTKLEDSAMYFCASSTPTVPSSYEQYFGPGTRLTVT.

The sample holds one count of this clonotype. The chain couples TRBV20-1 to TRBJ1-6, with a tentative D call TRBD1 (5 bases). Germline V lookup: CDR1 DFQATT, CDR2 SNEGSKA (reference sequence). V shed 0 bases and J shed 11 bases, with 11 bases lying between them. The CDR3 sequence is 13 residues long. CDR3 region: CSARDAGTAPLHF. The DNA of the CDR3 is TGCAGTGCTAGAGACGCCGGGACGGCACCCCTCCACTTT.

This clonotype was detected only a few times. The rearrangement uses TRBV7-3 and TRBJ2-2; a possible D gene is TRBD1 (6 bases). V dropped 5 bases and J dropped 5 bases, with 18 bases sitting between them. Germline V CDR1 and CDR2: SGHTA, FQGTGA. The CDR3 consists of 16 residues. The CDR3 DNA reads TGTGCCAGCAGCCCCGGGCGAGGGGGAATTACCGGGGAGCTGTTTTTT. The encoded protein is CASSPGRGGITGELFF.

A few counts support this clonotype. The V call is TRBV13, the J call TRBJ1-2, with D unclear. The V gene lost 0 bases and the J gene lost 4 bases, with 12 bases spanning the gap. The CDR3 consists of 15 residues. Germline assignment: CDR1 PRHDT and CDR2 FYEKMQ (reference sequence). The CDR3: CASSLGWGSGYGYTF. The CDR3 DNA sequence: TGTGCCAGCAGCTTAGGGTGGGGATCTGGCTATGGCTACACCTTC.

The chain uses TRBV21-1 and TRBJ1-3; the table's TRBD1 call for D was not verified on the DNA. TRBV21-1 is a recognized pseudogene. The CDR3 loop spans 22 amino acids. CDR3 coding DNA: TGTGCCAGCAGCAAAGCGGGGACATCGAGGCTCTCGACGAAAAGCTCTGGAAACACCATATATTTT. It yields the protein CASSKAGTSRLSTKSSGNTIYF.

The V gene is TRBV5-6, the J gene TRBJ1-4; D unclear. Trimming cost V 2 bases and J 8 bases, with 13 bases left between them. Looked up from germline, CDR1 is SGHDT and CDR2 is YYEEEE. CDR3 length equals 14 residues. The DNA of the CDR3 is TGTGCCAGCAGCTTAGGTTCCCAGCAGGAAAAACTGTTTTTT. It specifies CASSLGSQQEKLFF. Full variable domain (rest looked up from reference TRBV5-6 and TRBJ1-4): DAGVTQSPTHLIKTRGQQVTLRCSPKSGHDTVSWYQQALGQGPQFIFQYYEEEERQRGNFPDRFSGHQFPNYSSELNVNALLLGDSALYLCASSLGSQQEKLFFGSGTQLSVL.

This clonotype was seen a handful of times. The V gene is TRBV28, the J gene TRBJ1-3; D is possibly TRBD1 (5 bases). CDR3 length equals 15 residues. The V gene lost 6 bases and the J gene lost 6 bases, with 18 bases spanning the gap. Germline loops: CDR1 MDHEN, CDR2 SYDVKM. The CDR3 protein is CASSTSGTAANTIYF. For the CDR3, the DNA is TGTGCCAGCAGCACCTCCGGGACGGCTGCAAACACCATATATTTT. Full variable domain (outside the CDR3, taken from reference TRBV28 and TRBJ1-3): DVKVTQSSRYLVKRTGEKVFLECVQDMDHENMFWYRQDPGLGLRLIYFSYDVKMKEKGDIPEGYSVSREKKERFSLILESASTNQTSMYLCASSTSGTAANTIYFGEGSWLTVV.